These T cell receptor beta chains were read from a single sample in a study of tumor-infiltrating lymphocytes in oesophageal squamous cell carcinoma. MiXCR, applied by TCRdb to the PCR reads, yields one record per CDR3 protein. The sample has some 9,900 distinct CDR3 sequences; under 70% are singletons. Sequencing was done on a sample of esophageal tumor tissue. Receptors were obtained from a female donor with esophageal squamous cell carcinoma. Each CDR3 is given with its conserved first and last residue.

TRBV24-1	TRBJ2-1	CATSAAPGQGYGKGYNEQFF
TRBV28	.	CASSPHYEQYF
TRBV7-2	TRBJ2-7	CASSFYRGTVNF
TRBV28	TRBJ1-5	CASSLAGRGPDQPQHF
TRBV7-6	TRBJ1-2	CASSLEPLRGGYTF
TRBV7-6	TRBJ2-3	CASSLAPRSHTQYF
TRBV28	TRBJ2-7	CASSVTGAPYEQYF
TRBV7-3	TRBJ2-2	CASSLTQGASGELFF
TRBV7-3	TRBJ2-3	CASSLESRVGHVTDTQYF
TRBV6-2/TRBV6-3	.	CASSYYHRTDEQYF
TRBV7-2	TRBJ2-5	CASSQNGQGARETQYF
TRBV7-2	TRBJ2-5	CASSLMGRAETQYF
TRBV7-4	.	CASSFGGSRNEQYF
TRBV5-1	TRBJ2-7	CASSSSSYEQYF
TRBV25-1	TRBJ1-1	CASSEYGGSAFF
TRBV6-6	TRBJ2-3	CASSYLGTRLQYF
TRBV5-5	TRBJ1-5	CASSHIWEGTGASNQPQHF
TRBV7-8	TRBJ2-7	CASSFDDTYEQYF
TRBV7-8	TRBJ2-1	CASSSKGLAGGYNEQFF
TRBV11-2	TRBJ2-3	CASSQRTSGSADTQYF
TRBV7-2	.	CASSLQGHYEQYF
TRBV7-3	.	CASSREYQETQFF